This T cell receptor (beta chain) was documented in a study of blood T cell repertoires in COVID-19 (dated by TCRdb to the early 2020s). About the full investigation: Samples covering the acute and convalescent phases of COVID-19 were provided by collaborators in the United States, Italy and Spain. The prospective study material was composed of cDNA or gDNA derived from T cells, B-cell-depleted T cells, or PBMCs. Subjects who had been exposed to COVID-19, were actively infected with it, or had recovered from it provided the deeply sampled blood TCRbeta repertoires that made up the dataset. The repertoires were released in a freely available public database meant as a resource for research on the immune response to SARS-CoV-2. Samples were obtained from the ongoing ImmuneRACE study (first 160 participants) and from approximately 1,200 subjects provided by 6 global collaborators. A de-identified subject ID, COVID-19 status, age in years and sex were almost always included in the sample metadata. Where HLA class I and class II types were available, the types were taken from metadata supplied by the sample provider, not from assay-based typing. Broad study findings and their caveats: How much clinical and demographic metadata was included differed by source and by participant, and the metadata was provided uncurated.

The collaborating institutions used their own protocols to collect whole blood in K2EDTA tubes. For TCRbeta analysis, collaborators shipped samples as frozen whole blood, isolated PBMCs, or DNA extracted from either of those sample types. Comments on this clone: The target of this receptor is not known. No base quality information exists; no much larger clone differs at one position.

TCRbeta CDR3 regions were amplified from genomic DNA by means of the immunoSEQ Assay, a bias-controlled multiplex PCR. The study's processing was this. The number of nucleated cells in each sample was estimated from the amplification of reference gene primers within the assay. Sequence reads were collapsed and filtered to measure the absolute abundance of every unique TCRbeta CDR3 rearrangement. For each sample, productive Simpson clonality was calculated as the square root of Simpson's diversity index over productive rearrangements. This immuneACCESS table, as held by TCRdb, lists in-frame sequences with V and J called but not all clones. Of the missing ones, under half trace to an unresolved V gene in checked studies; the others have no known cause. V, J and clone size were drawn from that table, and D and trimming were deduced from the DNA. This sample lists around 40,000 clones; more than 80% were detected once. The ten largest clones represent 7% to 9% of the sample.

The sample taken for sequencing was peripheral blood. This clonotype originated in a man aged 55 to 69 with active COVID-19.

The encoded CDR3 is CASKAGQGDYEQYF. The bases are TGTGCCAGTAAAGCGGGACAGGGGGACTACGAGCAGTACTTC. The V and J genes are TRBV19 and TRBJ2-7; TRBD1 lines up with 11 middle nucleotides. The germline V and J ends show losses of 7 bases and 3 bases respectively, and no gene match explains 5 bases of the junction. In the germline V gene (reference sequence), CDR1 corresponds to LNHDA and CDR2 to SQIVND. The CDR3 has 14 amino acids, counting the end cysteine and phenylalanine. This entry keeps only the CDR3 DNA: 42 bases, framed from base 1.